This T cell receptor (beta chain) is from a study of lymphopenia after photon versus proton radiotherapy. Study observations and caveats: After lymphocyte nadir, photon-treated repertoires showed oligoclonal expansion, especially CD8+ Temra. Under photons, naive T cells and diversity fell while effector/memory populations rose.

Clones were read by immunoSEQ multiplex PCR, and TCRdb kept only the in-frame ones, dropping some. The sample contains roughly 18,000 clones, 80% to 95% of which appear only once. The germline V gene has CDR1 SGDLS and CDR2 YYNGEE. This CDR3 is built from 14 residues. V lost 2 bases, J lost 1 base, and 4 bases lay in between. As regards this clone: Its antigen remains unknown.

The chain has TRBV9 and TRBJ2-6; D is unresolved. The source of this sequence is a woman aged 35 to 49 with cholangiocarcinoma. The sequenced sample was peripheral blood, obtained from a patient treated with photon-based radiotherapy. CDR3 coding DNA: TGTGCCAGCAGCGTGACATCTGGGGCCAACGTCCTGACTTTC. Protein: CASSVTSGANVLTF.